These 10 T cell receptor beta chains share one sample of origin, sequenced in a study of T cell repertoires in cytomegalovirus infection. TCRdb reprocessed the reads with MiXCR, giving one entry per CDR3 protein. The table records around 350,000 distinct CDR3 sequences, approximately 18% of them present only once. Specimen: PBMCs. The receptors were gathered from a human donor in good health (CMV status not recorded). Some clones in this sample may be carry-over from other donors' samples.

This clonotype was counted a few times. Just one base apart from a much larger clone, this may be a read error. The rearrangement links TRBV7-9 to TRBJ2-3; D uncertain. CDR3 length equals 12 residues. The V gene lost 4 bases and the J gene lost 2 bases, with 4 bases spanning the gap. Germline CDR1 is SEHNR and CDR2 is FQNEAQ (reference sequence). The CDR3 loop reads CASSYPTDTQYF. DNA for the CDR3: TGTGCCAGCAGCTACCCCACAGATACGCAGTATTTT.

V and J are TRBV24-1 and TRBJ2-3; D gene unclear. This CDR3 region has 15 residues. CDR1 and CDR2 from the germline V gene are KGHDR and SFDVKD. V lost 1 base, J lost 9 bases, and 16 bases lay in between. The CDR3 DNA follows: TGTGCCACCAGTGATTTAGGGCAGGCAAGTCACACGCAGTATTTT. This translates into CATSDLGQASHTQYF.

This chain connects TRBV20-1 to TRBJ2-3; weak D call: TRBD2 (6 bases). Germline V gene sequence: CDR1 DFQATT, CDR2 SNEGSKA (reference sequence). CDR3 length equals 17 residues. Trimming left V 1 base short and J 5 bases short, with 22 bases between. CDR3 sequence (DNA): TGCAGTGCTAGAGTGGGCCACGGGAGCCCCGCGAGAGATACGCAGTATTTT. It specifies CSARVGHGSPARDTQYF.

This clonotype was counted many times. The chain recombines TRBV7-2 with TRBJ2-3; 7 nucleotides match TRBD2. J lost 7 bases, V lost 4 bases, and 8 bases had no gene match. The CDR3 runs 14 residues. CDR1 is SGHTA and CDR2 is FQGNSA in the germline V gene. The CDR3 protein is CASSSMAGENTQYF. CDR3 DNA sequence: TGTGCCAGCAGCTCGATGGCGGGAGAAAATACGCAGTATTTT.

The sample holds a few counts of this clonotype. The chain is built from TRBV6-8 and TRBJ2-7; 8 bases line up with TRBD2. CDR3 length: 13 amino acids. Germline-derived CDR1 and CDR2 are MNHGY and SAAAGT. Trimming removed 5 bases from V and 5 bases from J; junction bases left unmatched: 5. CDR3 DNA sequence: TGTGCCAGCAGTCGGGGAGCGGGGGACGAGCAGTACTTC. Its protein is CASSRGAGDEQYF.

This clonotype has a handful of counts. V is TRBV20-1 and J is TRBJ2-7; D might be TRBD2 (5 bases). This CDR3 contains 16 residues. Germline V CDR1 and CDR2: DFQATT, SNEGSKA (reference sequence). V lost 0 bases and J lost 2, with 17 bases in between. The CDR3 DNA reads as TGCAGTGCTAGAGATGCGGAGGTTCCCCTACCCTACGAGCAGTACTTC. It specifies CSARDAEVPLPYEQYF.

Only a few counts were recorded for this clonotype. The chain couples TRBV12-3 or TRBV12-4 to TRBJ1-2; D is ambiguous. The CDR3 contains 13 residues. V was pared by 3 bases and J by 4 bases, with 9 bases between. The CDR3 DNA reads as TGTGCCAGCAGTTTTGGAAGATCCTATGGCTACACCTTC. Its protein product is CASSFGRSYGYTF.

The rearrangement uses TRBV6-1 and TRBJ1-3, with unresolved D. V gave up 1 base and J gave up 2 bases, with 9 bases separating them. Germline V lookup: CDR1 MNHNS, CDR2 SASEGT. The CDR3 is 15 amino acids. DNA for the CDR3: TGTGCCAGCAGTGAAGGGACGGGTGCTGGAAACACCATATATTTT. Translation: CASSEGTGAGNTIYF.

This clonotype turned up a few times. The V gene is TRBV20-1, the J gene TRBJ2-7; 12 positions match TRBD2. The CDR3 has 16 amino acids. With V trimmed by 0 bases and J by 2 bases, 5 bases remained unmatched. Germline CDR1 DFQATT, CDR2 SNEGSKA (reference sequence). Written as DNA, the CDR3 is TGCAGTGCTAGAGATCAACTAGCGGGGGGAACCTACGAGCAGTACTTC. It translates to CSARDQLAGGTYEQYF.

In this sample, this clonotype turned up many times. The chain links TRBV19 to TRBJ2-7; 8 bases are a match to TRBD2. CDR1 and CDR2 (germline): LNHDA, SQIVND (reference sequence). The junction had 8 bases not matched to a gene; V was cut back by 2 bases and J by 5 bases. The CDR3 is 15 residues long. The CDR3 sequence: CASSIQAGAAHEQYF. The CDR3 nucleotides are TGTGCCAGTAGTATACAAGCGGGAGCGGCCCACGAGCAGTACTTC.